A selection of T cell receptor beta chains follows, all from one sample in a study of blood T cell repertoires in COVID-19. Assay used: immunoSEQ multiplex PCR; TCRdb lists only in-frame clones, some missing. The sample lists under 200,000 clones, roughly 84% occurring once. Sequencing was done on a sample of peripheral blood. These receptors all come from a woman aged 80 or over with acute or convalescent COVID-19. CDR3s include the opening cysteine and the closing phenylalanine or tryptophan. D genes are given only for firm matches. Clone sizes are given selectively: once, few, many, or a class where the clone is expanded.

d_call j_call clone_size v_call cdr3_nt cdr3_aa
- TRBJ1-1 - TRBV12-3/TRBV12-4 TGTGCCAGCAGTTTCGGGTTGGTCCAGGCTTTCTTT CASSFGLVQAFF
- TRBJ1-5 - TRBV7-2 TGTGCCAGCAGACCGGGATCGGGCAATCAGCCCCAGCATTTT CASRPGSGNQPQHF
- TRBJ1-2 - TRBV30 TGTGCCTGGAGTGTACTGGGCAGAAACTATGGCTACACCTTC CAWSVLGRNYGYTF
TRBD2 TRBJ2-3 - TRBV3-1/TRBV3-2 TGTGCCAGCAGCCAAGGGGGACTAGCGGCCTCCACAGATACGCAGTATTTT CASSQGGLAASTDTQYF
- TRBJ1-3 - TRBV7-2 TGTGCCAGCAGCTTAGCGCGGGTCTCTGGAAACACCATATATTTT CASSLARVSGNTIYF
- TRBJ2-1 - TRBV7-9 TGTGCCAGCAGCTTAACAAGCGGCGAGCAGTTCTTC CASSLTSGEQFF
TRBD1 TRBJ1-2 - TRBV7-2 TGTGCCAGCAGCCCGTGGGCGGGACAGGGCGCTGGCTACACCTTC CASSPWAGQGAGYTF
- TRBJ1-2 - TRBV19 TGTGCCAGTAGTATCCGGTATGGCTACACCTTC CASSIRYGYTF
- TRBJ1-3 - TRBV11-2 TGTGCCAGCAGCTCCCAAAGAGGGTCCGGAAACACCATATATTTT CASSSQRGSGNTIYF
TRBD1 TRBJ1-2 - TRBV7-9 TGTGCCAGCAGCAACGACCGGGACAGTGCCTATGGCTACACCTTC CASSNDRDSAYGYTF
- TRBJ1-5 once TRBV4-1 TGCGCCAGCAGCCAAACAACCCTGTTGCCTCAGCCCCAGCATTTT CASSQTTLLPQPQHF
TRBD1 TRBJ1-1 few TRBV4-1 TGCGCCAGCAGCGAAGGACGGGGTCAGGGGGCAGCTTTCTTT CASSEGRGQGAAFF
- TRBJ2-5 - TRBV12-2 TGTGCAAGTCGCCCAGGGGGGACCGAGGGGGAGACCCAGTACTTC CASRPGGTEGETQYF
- TRBJ1-5 - TRBV5-5 TGTGCCAGCAGCTGGGGCTCAAGGGACACTCAGCCCCAGCATTTT CASSWGSRDTQPQHF
TRBD1 TRBJ2-7 - TRBV30 TGTGCCTGGGGGGGACAGGGGTGGAACGAGCAGTACTTC CAWGGQGWNEQYF
- TRBJ2-1 - TRBV2 TGTGCCAGCACCCTAAGGGGGGGAGGGGGCTACAATGAGCAGTTCTTC CASTLRGGGGYNEQFF
- TRBJ1-2 - TRBV5-6 TGTGCCAGCAGCTTGATTCGGGGGGCAGGACTTAACTATGGCTACACCTTC CASSLIRGAGLNYGYTF
- TRBJ2-7 once TRBV5-1 TGCGCCAGCAGCCCCGTTGCAGGGGTAACCTACGAGCAGTACTTC CASSPVAGVTYEQYF
TRBD1 TRBJ1-3 - TRBV19 TGTGCCAGTATCGGGACAGCCTCTGGAAACACCATATATTTT CASIGTASGNTIYF
TRBD1 TRBJ1-4 - TRBV14 TGTGCCAGCAGCCCGACCCGGGACAGGGGGCTTGAAAAACTGTTTTTT CASSPTRDRGLEKLFF
- TRBJ1-1 - TRBV19 TGTGCCAGTAGTATAGGGACACGAGATAACACTGAAGCTTTCTTT CASSIGTRDNTEAFF
TRBD2 TRBJ2-2 - TRBV11-2 TGTGCCAGCAGCTCCTTAGCGGGCGCGAACACCGGGGAGCTGTTTTTT CASSSLAGANTGELFF
TRBD2 TRBJ2-3 - TRBV7-2 TGTGCCAGCAGCTTAGGTCCTAGCGGGAAATATTTT CASSLGPSGKYF
- TRBJ2-1 - TRBV27 TGTGCCAGCAGTCCAGGACTTGGGAGCTCCTACAATGAGCAGTTCTTC CASSPGLGSSYNEQFF
- TRBJ1-1 once TRBV11-2 TGTGCCAGCAGCCCAACCTGGACAGACTTGAACACTGAAGCTTTCTTT CASSPTWTDLNTEAFF
- TRBJ1-3 - TRBV6-5 TGTGCCAGCAACTACCGGGAATCTGGAAACACCATATATTTT CASNYRESGNTIYF
- TRBJ1-5 - TRBV4-1 TGCGCCAGCAGCCATGGGGGCACCAAAGATCAGCCCCAGCATTTT CASSHGGTKDQPQHF
- TRBJ2-3 - TRBV7-2 TGTGCCAGCAGCTTAACAGGGCGGGTGAGCACAGATACGCAGTATTTT CASSLTGRVSTDTQYF
- TRBJ2-2 - TRBV11-2 TGTGCCAGCAGCTTAGTTGCGTCTGCGAACACCGGGGAGCTGTTTTTT CASSLVASANTGELFF
- TRBJ1-4 many TRBV2 TGTGCCAGCAGAGTCCGGGACAAGAATGAAAAACTGTTTTTT CASRVRDKNEKLFF
- TRBJ2-7 - TRBV6-5 TGTGCCAGCTTACCCCGGGAGTTTGGCTACGAGCAGTACTTC CASLPREFGYEQYF
- TRBJ2-2 - TRBV7-8 TGTGCCAGCAGCTCCCCAGGGGTCACCGGGGAGCTGTTTTTT CASSSPGVTGELFF
TRBD1 TRBJ2-7 few TRBV18 TGTGCCAGCTCACCAGGGACAGTACTTTTGGGGAACGAGCAGTACTTC CASSPGTVLLGNEQYF
- TRBJ2-2 once TRBV29-1 TGCAGCGTTGTGGGCTCTGCGAACACCGGGGAGCTGTTTTTT CSVVGSANTGELFF
- TRBJ2-7 - TRBV7-9 TGTGCCAGCAGGTTAGGAGAGAACGAGCAGTACTTC CASRLGENEQYF